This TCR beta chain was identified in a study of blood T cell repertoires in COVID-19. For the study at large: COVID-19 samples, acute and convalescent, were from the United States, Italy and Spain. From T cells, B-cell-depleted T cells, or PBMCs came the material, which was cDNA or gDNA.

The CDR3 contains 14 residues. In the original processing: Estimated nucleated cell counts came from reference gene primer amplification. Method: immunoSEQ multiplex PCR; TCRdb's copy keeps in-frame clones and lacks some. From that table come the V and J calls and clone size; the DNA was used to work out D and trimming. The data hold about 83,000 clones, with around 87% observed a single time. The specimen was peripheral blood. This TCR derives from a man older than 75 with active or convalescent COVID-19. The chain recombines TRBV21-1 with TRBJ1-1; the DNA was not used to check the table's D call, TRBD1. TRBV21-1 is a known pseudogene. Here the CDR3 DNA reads TGTGCCAGCAGCAAAGGTGCGTGGGGCGCTGAAGCTTTCTTT. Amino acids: CASSKGAWGAEAFF.